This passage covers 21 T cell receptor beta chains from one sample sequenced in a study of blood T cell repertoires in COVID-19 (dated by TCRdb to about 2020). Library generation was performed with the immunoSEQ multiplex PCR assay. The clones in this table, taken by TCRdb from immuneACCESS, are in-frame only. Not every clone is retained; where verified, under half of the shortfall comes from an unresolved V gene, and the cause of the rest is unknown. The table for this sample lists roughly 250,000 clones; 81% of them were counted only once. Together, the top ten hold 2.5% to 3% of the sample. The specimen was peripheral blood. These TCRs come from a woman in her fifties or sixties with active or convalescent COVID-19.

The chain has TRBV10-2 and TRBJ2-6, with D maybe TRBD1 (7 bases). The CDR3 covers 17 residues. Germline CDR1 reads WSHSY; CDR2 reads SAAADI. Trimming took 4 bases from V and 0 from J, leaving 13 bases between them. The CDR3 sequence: CASSGRDRSSGANVLTF. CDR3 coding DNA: TGCGCCAGCAGTGGGAGGGACAGATCCTCTGGGGCCAACGTCCTGACTTTC.

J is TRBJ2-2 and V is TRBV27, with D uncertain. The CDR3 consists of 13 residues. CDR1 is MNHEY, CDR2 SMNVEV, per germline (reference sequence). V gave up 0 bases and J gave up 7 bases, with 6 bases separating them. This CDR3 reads CASSLSPYGELFF. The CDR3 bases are TGTGCCAGCAGTTTATCTCCCTACGGGGAGCTGTTTTTT.

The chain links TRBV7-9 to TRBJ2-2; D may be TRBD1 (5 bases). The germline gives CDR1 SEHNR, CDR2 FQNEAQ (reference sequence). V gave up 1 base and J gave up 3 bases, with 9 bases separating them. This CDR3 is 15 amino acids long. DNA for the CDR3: TGTGCCAGCAGCTTAGGCAGGGCGGACACCGGGGAGCTGTTTTTT. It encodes CASSLGRADTGELFF.

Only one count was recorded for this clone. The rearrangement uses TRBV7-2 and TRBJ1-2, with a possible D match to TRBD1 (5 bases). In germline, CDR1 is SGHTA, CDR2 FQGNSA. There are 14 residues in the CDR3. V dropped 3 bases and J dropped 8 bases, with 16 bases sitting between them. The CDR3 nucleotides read TGTGCCAGCAGCTTCAGCGACAGCCTTATGGGCTACACCTTC. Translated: CASSFSDSLMGYTF. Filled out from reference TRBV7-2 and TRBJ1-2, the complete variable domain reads GAGVSQSPSNKVTEKGKDVELRCDPISGHTALYWYRQSLGQGLEFLIYFQGNSAPDKSGLPSDRFSAERTGGSVSTLTIQRTQQEDSAVYLCASSFSDSLMGYTFGSGTRLTVV.

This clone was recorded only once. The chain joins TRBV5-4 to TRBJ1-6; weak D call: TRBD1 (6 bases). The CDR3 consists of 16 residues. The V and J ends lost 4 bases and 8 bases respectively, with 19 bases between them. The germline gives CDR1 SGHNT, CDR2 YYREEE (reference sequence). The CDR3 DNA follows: TGTGCCAGCAGCGGGCGACAGGACGGGGGGCATTCACCCCTCCACTTT. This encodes CASSGRQDGGHSPLHF.

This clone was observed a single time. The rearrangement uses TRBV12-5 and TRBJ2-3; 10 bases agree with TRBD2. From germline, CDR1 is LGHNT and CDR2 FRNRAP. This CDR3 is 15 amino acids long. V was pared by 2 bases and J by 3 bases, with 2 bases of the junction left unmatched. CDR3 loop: CASGLSGGGTDTQYF. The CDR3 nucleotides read TGTGCTAGTGGTTTGAGCGGGGGGGGAACAGATACGCAGTATTTT.

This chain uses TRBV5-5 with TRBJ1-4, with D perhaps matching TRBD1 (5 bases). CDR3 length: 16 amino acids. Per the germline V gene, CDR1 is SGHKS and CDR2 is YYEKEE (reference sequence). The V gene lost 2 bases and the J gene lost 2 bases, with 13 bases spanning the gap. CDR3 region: CASSFGGTNTNEKLFF. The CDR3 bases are TGTGCCAGCAGCTTTGGGGGGACGAACACTAATGAAAAACTGTTTTTT.

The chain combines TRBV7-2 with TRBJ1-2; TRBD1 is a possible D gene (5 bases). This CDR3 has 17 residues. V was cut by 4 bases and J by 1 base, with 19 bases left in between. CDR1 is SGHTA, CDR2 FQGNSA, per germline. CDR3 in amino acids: CASSSRAGGWLNYGYTF. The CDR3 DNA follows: TGTGCCAGCAGCTCCCGGGCGGGGGGATGGCTTAACTATGGCTACACCTTC.

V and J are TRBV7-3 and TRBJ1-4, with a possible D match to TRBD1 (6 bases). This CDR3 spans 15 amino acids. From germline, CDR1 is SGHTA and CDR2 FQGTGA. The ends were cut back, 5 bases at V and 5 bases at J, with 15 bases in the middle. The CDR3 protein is CASSLSGTKNEKLFF. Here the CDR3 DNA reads TGTGCCAGCAGCCTCTCCGGGACAAAGAATGAAAAACTGTTTTTT.

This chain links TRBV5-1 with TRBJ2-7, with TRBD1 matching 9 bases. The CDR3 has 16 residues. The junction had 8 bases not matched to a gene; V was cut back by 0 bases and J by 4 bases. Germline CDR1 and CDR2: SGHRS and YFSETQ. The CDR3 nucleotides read TGCGCCAGCAGCTTGGCATCCGGGACAGGGAGTTACGAGCAGTACTTC. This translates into CASSLASGTGSYEQYF.

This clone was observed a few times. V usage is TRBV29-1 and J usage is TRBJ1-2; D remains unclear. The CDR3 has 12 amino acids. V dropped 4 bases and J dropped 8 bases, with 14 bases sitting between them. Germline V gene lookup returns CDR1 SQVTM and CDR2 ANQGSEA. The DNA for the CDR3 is TGCAGCGTTGGGCAGGCCCGAGGGGGCTACACCTTC. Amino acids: CSVGQARGGYTF.

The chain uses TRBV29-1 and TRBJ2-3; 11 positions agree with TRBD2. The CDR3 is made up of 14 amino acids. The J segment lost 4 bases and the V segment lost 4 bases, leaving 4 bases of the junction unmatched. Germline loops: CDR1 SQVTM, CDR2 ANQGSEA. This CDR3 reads CSVATGLAADTQYF. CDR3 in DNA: TGCAGCGTTGCCACGGGACTAGCGGCAGATACGCAGTATTTT.

The CDR3 loop is CASSFGGMEGYTF. CDR3 nucleotides: TGCGCCAGCAGCTTCGGGGGGATGGAGGGCTACACCTTC. The rearrangement links TRBV5-1 to TRBJ1-2; D might be TRBD1 (5 bases). This CDR3 is built from 13 residues. CDR1 SGHRS and CDR2 YFSETQ come from the germline V gene. Trimming removed 2 bases from V and 8 bases from J, with 13 bases in between.

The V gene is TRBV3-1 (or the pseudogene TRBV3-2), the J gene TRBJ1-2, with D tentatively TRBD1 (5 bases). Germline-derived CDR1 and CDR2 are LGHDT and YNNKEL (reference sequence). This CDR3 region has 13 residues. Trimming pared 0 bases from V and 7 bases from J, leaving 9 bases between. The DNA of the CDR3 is TGTGCCAGCAGCCAAGATAAAAGGGGTGGCTACACCTTC. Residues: CASSQDKRGGYTF.

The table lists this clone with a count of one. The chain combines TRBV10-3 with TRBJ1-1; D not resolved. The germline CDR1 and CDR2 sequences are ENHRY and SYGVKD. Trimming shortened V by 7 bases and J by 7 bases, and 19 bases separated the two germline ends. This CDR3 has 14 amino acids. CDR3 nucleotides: TGTGCCATCATTAAGTCTCCGGAGGAGGGTGAAGCTTTCTTT. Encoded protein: CAIIKSPEEGEAFF.

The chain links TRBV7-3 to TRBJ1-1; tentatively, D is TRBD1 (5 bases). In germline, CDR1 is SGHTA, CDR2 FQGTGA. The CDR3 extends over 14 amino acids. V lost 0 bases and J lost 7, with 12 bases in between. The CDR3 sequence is CASSLTSTGGEAFF. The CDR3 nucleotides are TGTGCCAGCAGCTTAACGAGCACAGGCGGTGAAGCTTTCTTT.

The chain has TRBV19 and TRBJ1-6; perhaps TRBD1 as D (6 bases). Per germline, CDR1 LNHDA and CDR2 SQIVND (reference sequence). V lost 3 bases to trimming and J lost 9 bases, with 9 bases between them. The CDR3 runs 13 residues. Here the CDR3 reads CASSISRGSPLHF. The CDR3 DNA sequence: TGTGCCAGTAGTATTAGCAGGGGTTCACCCCTCCACTTT. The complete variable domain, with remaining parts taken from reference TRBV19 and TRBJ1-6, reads DGGITQSPKYLFRKEGQNVTLSCEQNLNHDAMYWYRQDPGQGLRLIYYSQIVNDFQKGDIAEGYSVSREKKESFPLTVTSAQKNPTAFYLCASSISRGSPLHFGNGTRLTVT.

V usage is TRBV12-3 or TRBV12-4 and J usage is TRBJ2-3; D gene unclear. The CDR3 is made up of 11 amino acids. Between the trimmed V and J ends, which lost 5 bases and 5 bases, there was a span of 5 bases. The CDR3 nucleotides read TGTGCCAGCAGTCAGGTAGATACGCAGTATTTT. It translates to CASSQVDTQYF.

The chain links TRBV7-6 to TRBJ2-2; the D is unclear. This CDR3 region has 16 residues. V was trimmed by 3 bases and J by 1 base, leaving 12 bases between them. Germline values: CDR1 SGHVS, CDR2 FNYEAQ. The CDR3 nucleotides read TGTGCCAGCAGCTTGGGCCGCCAGAGGAACACCGGGGAGCTGTTTTTT. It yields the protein CASSLGRQRNTGELFF.

CDR3 in amino acids: CASSLEVGQSYEQYF. The CDR3, as DNA: TGCGCCAGCAGCTTGGAGGTTGGACAGTCCTACGAGCAGTACTTC. The chain is built from TRBV5-1 and TRBJ2-7, with TRBD1 as a possible D gene (6 bases). V dropped 0 bases and J dropped 1 base, with 11 bases sitting between them. This CDR3 spans 15 amino acids. Looked up from germline, CDR1 is SGHRS and CDR2 is YFSETQ.

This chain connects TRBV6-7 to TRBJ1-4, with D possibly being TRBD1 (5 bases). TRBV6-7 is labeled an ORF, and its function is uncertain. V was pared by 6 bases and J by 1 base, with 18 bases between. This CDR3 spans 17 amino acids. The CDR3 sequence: CASSFALSGGTNEKLFF. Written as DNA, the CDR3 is TGTGCCAGCAGCTTTGCCCTTAGCGGGGGAACTAATGAAAAACTGTTTTTT.